These 2 T cell receptor beta chains originate from one sample sequenced in a study of blood T cell repertoires in COVID-19. Sequencing used immunoSEQ multiplex PCR; TCRdb keeps in-frame clones, though not all of them. The data contain about 140,000 clones, roughly 80% of them seen just once; the ten biggest clones take up around 5%. The specimen was peripheral blood. The receptors come from a human donor in a cohort sampled during active COVID-19.

This clone was observed once. V and J are TRBV7-3 and TRBJ2-1; tentative D call: TRBD2 (5 bases). The V gene's germline CDR1 is SGHTA and CDR2 FQGTGA. V was pared by 0 bases and J by 2 bases, with 8 bases between. The CDR3 spans 15 residues. CDR3 DNA: TGTGCCAGCAGCTTAACTTCCGGGACCTACAATGAGCAGTTCTTC. Its protein is CASSLTSGTYNEQFF. Full variable domain (outside the CDR3, taken from reference TRBV7-3 and TRBJ2-1): GAGVSQTPSNKVTEKGKYVELRCDPISGHTALYWYRQSLGQGPEFLIYFQGTGAADDSGLPNDRFFAVRPEGSVSTLKIQRTERGDSAVYLCASSLTSGTYNEQFFGPGTRLTVL.

The chain links TRBV5-1 to TRBJ1-1; no definite D call. Trimming took off 2 bases at V and 1 base at J, with 12 bases between the two ends. CDR1 is SGHRS and CDR2 is YFSETQ in the germline V gene. CDR3 length: 15 residues. Here the CDR3 reads CASSFFVTGNTEAFF. The CDR3 DNA is TGCGCCAGCAGCTTTTTTGTTACGGGGAACACTGAAGCTTTCTTT. The complete variable domain, with remaining parts taken from reference TRBV5-1 and TRBJ1-1, reads KAGVTQTPRYLIKTRGQQVTLSCSPISGHRSVSWYQQTPGQGLQFLFEYFSETQRNKGNFPGRFSGRQFSNSRSEMNVSTLELGDSALYLCASSFFVTGNTEAFFGQGTRLTVV.